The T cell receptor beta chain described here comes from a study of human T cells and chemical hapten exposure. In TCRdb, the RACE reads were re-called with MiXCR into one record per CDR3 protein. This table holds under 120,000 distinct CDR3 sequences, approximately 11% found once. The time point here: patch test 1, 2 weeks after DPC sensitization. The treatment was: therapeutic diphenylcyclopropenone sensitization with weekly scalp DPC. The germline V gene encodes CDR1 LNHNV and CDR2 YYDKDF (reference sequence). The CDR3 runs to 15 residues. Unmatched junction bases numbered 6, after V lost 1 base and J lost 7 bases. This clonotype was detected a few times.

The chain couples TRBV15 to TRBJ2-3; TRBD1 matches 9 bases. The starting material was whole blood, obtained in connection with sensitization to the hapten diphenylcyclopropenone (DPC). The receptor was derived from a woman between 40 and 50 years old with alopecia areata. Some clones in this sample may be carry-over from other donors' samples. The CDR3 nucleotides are TGTGCCACCAGCAGAGTGGGACAGGGATCTTATACGCAGTATTTT. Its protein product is CATSRVGQGSYTQYF.